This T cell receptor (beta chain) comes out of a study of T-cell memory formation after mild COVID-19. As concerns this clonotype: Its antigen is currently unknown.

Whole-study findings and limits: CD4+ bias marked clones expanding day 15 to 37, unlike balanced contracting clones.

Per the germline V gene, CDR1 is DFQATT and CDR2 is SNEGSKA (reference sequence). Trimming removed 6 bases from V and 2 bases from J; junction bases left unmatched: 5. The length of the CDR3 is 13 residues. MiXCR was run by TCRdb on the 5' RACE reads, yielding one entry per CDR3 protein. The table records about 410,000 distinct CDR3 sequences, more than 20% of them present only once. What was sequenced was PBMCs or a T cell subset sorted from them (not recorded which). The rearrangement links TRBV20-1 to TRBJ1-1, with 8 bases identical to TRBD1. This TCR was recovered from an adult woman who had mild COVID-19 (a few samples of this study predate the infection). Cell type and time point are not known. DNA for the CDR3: TGCAGTGCGGAGACAGGGGCAAACACTGAAGCTTTCTTT. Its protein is CSAETGANTEAFF.